This T cell receptor (beta chain) was documented in a study of blood T cell repertoires in COVID-19. Whole-study context: Samples representing acute and convalescent COVID-19 were sourced from the United States, Italy and Spain.

The length of the CDR3 is 15 residues. Losses at the gene ends were 5 bases for V and 4 bases for J; bases not matched to a gene: 8. CDR1 and CDR2 from the germline V gene are LGHDT and YNNKEL (reference sequence). Original handling: Reference gene primer amplification gave nucleated cell count estimates. Only in-frame clones appear in the TCRdb table, and some are missing; sequencing was by immunoSEQ multiplex PCR. D and trimming were read from the DNA, whereas the V and J calls and clone size are those reported in that table. The table shows around 260,000 clones, with around nine tenths occurring only once. Those who participated ranged in age from about 18 to 89 years and resided in about two dozen US areas. Before being deemed recovered, Cohort 3 donors had two negative PCRs, clearance, or symptom resolution.

The source of this sequence is a woman younger than 45 who had recovered from COVID-19. The sequencing input was PBMCs or T cells enriched from blood (not recorded which). The chain is built from TRBV3-1 (or the pseudogene TRBV3-2) and TRBJ1-1; 9 nucleotides match TRBD1. The CDR3 region is CASSTRTGEGTEAFF. In DNA, the CDR3 is TGTGCCAGCAGCACCCGGACAGGGGAGGGCACTGAAGCTTTCTTT.